The T cell receptor beta chain under discussion was sequenced for a study of cytomegalovirus exposure and HLA in healthy donors. Germline loops: CDR1 SGHRS, CDR2 YFSETQ. V lost 2 bases, J lost 1 base, and 2 bases stayed unmatched. This CDR3 has 14 residues. Remarks on this clone: Its antigen is as yet unknown. Within the sample, other DNA sequences also encode this same CDR3.

General observations from the study: Being indistinguishable, some V segments were excluded, TRBV6-2 and TRBV6-3 among them.

Primers: 60 Vbeta forward and 13 Jbeta reverse. Sequencing was performed with immunoSEQ multiplex PCR; in TCRdb, only in-frame clones are kept and a portion is missing. This sample has about 170,000 clones, with more than 80% found just once. Sample: PBMCs. The chain links TRBV5-1 to TRBJ2-5; TRBD1 matches 7 bases. The clonotype was recovered from a woman aged 18-35 years in good health and CMV-seronegative. The CDR3 region has the DNA TGCGCCAGCAGCTTCGGGACAGCCCAAGAGACCCAGTACTTC. Encoded protein: CASSFGTAQETQYF.